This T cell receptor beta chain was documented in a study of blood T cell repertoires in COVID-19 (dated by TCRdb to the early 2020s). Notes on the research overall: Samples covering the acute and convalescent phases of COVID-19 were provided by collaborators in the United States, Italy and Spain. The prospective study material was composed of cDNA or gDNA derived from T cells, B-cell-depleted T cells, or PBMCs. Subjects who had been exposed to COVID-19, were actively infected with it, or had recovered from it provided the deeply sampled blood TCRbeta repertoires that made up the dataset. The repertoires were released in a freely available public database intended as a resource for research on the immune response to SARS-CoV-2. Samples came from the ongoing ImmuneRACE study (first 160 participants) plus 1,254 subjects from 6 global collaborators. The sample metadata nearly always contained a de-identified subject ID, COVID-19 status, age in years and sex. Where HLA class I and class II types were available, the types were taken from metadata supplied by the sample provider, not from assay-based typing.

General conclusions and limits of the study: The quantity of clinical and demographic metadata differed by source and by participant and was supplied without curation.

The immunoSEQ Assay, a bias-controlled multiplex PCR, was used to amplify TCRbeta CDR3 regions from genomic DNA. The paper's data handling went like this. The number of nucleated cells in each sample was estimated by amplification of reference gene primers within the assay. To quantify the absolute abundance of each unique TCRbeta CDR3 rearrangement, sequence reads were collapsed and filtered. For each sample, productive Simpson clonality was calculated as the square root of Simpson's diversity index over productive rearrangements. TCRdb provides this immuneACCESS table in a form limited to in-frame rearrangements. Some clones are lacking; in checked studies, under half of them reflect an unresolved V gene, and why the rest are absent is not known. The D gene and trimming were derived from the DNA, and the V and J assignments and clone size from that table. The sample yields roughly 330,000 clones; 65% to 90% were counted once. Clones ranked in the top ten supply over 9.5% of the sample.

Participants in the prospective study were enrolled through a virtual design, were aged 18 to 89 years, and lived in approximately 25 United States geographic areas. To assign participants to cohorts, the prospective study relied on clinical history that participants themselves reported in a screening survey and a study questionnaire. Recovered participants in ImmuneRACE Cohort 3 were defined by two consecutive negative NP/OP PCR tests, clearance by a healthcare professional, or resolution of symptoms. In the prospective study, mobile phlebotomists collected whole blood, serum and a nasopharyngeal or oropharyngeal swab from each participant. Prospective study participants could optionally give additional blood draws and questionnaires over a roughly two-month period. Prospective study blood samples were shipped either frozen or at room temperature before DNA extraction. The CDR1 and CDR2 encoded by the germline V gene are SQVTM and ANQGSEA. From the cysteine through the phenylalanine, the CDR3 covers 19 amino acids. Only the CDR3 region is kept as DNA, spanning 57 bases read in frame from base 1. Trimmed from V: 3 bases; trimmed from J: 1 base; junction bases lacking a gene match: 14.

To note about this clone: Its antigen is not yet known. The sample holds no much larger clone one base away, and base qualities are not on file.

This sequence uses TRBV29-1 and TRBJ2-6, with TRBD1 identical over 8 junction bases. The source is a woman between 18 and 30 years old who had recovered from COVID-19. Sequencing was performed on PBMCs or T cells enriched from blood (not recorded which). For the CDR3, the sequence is CSVEGAGGSDWSGANVLTF. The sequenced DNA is TGCAGCGTTGAGGGGGCAGGGGGCAGCGACTGGTCTGGGGCCAACGTCCTGACTTTC.